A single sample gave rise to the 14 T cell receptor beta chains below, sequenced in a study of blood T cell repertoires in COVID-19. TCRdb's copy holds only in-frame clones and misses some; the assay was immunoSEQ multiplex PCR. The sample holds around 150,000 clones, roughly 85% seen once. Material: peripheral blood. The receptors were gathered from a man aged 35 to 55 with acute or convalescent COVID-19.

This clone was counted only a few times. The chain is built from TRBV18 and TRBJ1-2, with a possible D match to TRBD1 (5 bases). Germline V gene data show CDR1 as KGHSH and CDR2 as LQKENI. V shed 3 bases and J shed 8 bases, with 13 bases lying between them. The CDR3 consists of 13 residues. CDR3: CASSPSDSRGYTF. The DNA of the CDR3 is TGTGCCAGCTCACCCTCCGACAGTCGAGGCTACACCTTC. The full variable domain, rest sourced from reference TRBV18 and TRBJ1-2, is NAGVMQNPRHLVRRRGQEARLRCSPMKGHSHVYWYRQLPEEGLKFMVYLQKENIIDESGMPKERFSAEFPKEGPSILRIQQVVRGDSAAYFCASSPSDSRGYTFGSGTRLTVV.

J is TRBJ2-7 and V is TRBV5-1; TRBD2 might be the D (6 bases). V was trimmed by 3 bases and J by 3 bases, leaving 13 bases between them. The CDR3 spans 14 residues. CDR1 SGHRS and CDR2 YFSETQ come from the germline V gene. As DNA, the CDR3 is TGCGCCAGCAGCTCGCGGGGTTACGTCTACGAGCAGTACTTC. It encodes CASSSRGYVYEQYF.

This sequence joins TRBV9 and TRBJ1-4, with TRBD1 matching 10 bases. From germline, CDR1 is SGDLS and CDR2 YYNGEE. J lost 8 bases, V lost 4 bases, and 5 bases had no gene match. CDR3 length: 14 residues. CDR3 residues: CASSPQGQGEKLFF. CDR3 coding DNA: TGTGCCAGCAGCCCTCAGGGACAGGGGGAAAAACTGTTTTTT.

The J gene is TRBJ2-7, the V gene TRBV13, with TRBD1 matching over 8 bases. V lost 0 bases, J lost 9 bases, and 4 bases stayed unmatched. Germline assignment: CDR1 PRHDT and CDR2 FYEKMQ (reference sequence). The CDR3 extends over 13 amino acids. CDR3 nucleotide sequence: TGTGCCAGCAGCTTAGGGGGACAGGTTTGGCAGTACTTC. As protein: CASSLGGQVWQYF.

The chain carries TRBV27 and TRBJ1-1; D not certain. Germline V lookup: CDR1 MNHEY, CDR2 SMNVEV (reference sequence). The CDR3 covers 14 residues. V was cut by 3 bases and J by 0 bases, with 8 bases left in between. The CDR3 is CASSFSGVNTEAFF. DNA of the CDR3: TGTGCCAGCAGTTTTTCCGGGGTGAACACTGAAGCTTTCTTT.

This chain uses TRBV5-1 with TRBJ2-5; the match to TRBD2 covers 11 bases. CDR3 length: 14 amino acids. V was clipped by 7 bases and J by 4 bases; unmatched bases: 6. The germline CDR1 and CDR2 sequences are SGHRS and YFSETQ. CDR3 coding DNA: TGCGCCAGCCGTCTTAGCGGGGGGGGAGAGACCCAGTACTTC. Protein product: CASRLSGGGETQYF.

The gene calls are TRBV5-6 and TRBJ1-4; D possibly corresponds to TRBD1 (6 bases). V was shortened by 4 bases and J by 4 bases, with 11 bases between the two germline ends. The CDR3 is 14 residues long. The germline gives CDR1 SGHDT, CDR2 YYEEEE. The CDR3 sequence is CASSLDSLNEKLFF. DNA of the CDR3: TGTGCCAGCAGCCTGGACAGCCTTAATGAAAAACTGTTTTTT.

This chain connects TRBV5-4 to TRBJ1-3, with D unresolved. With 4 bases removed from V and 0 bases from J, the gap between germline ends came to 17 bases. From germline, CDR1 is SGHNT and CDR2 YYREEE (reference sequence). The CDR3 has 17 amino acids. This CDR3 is CASSLRERQSSGNTIYF. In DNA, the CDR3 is TGTGCCAGCAGCCTCCGGGAAAGGCAGTCCTCTGGAAACACCATATATTTT.

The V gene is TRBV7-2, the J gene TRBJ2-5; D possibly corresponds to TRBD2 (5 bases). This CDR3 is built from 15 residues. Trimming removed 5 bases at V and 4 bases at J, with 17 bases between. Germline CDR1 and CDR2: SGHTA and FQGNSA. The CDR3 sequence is CASSPPSRAGETQYF. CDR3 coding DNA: TGTGCCAGCAGCCCGCCTAGCCGGGCGGGAGAGACCCAGTACTTC.

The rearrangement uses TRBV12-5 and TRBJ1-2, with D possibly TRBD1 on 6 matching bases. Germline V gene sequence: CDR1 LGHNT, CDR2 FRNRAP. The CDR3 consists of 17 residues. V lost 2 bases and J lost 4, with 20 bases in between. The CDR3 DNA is TGTGCTAGTGGTTTGACCCGCCGGGGGGCGCCTTCCTATGGCTACACCTTC. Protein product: CASGLTRRGAPSYGYTF.

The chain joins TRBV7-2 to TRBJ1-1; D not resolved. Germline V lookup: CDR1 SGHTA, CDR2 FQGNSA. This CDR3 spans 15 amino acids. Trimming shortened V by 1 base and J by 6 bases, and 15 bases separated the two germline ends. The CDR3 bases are TGTGCCAGCAGCTTAGAAGGTACGGGGATCGCTGAAGCTTTCTTT. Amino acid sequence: CASSLEGTGIAEAFF.

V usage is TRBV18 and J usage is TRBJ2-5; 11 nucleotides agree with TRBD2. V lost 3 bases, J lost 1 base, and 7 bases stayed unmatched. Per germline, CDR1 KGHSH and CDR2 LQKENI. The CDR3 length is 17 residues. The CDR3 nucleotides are TGTGCCAGCTCACCGGGACTAGCGGTCTTGTCCCAAGAGACCCAGTACTTC. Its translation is CASSPGLAVLSQETQYF. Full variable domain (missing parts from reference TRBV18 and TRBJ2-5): NAGVMQNPRHLVRRRGQEARLRCSPMKGHSHVYWYRQLPEEGLKFMVYLQKENIIDESGMPKERFSAEFPKEGPSILRIQQVVRGDSAAYFCASSPGLAVLSQETQYFGPGTRLLVL.

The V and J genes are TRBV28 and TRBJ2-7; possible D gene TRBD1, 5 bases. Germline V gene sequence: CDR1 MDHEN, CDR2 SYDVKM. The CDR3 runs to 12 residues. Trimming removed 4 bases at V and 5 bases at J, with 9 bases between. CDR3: CASSSGNNEQYF. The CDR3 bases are TGTGCCAGCAGTTCAGGGAACAACGAGCAGTACTTC.

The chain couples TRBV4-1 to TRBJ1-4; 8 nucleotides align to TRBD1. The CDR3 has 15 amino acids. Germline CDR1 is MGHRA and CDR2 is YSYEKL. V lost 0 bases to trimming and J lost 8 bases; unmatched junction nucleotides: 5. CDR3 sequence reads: CASSQDWTGSEKLFF. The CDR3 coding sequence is TGCGCCAGCAGCCAAGATTGGACAGGGAGCGAAAAACTGTTTTTT.